These 14 T cell receptor beta chains were all obtained from the same sample, sequenced in a study of read filtering for tumor transcriptome and immune sequencing. The library was built from about 0.4 ug RNA with molecular barcoded adaptors for alpha/delta and beta/gamma chains. TCRdb processed the reads anew with MiXCR; each CDR3 protein has one entry. The sample lists about 90,000 distinct CDR3 sequences; roughly an eighth were seen once. The sample consisted of a population of CD138-negative cells sorted from bone marrow. The receptor source for this set is a donor older than 35 with multiple myeloma.

The chain combines TRBV30 with TRBJ1-2; no firm D call. The germline gives CDR1 GTSNPN, CDR2 SVGIG (reference sequence). V lost 4 bases to trimming and J lost 4 bases, with 16 bases between them. This CDR3 contains 14 residues. The DNA of the CDR3 is TGTGCCTGGAAGCTAACATGGGAGATCTATGGCTACACCTTC. Its translation: CAWKLTWEIYGYTF.

This clonotype was counted many times. A much larger clone lies a single base off, so this may be a read error. V gene TRBV7-9 combines with J gene TRBJ2-1; maybe TRBD2 (6 bases). V lost 0 bases, J lost 6 bases, and 12 bases lay in between. The germline gives CDR1 SEHNR, CDR2 FQNEAQ (reference sequence). This CDR3 spans 15 amino acids. Here the CDR3 DNA reads TGTGCCAGCAGCTTAGCGAGTGGGACTGGCAATGAGCAGTTCTTC. It is translated as CASSLASGTGNEQFF. The entire variable domain, with the rest obtained from reference TRBV7-9 and TRBJ2-1, is as follows: DTGVSQNPRHKITKRGQNVTFRCDPISEHNRLYWYRQTLGQGPEFLTYFQNEAQLEKSRLLSDRFSAERPKGSFSTLEIQRTEQGDSAMYLCASSLASGTGNEQFFGPGTRLTVL.

This clonotype was seen many times. The rearrangement joins TRBV6-1 to TRBJ1-1; 7 bases are a match to TRBD1. The V gene end was trimmed by 2 bases and the J gene end by 4 bases; junction bases not matched to a gene: 4. The germline V gene encodes CDR1 MNHNS and CDR2 SASEGT. The CDR3 is 14 amino acids. CDR3 amino acids: CASSEWAGGTEAFF. The CDR3 DNA is TGTGCCAGCAGTGAATGGGCAGGGGGCACTGAAGCTTTCTTT.

On this clonotype itself: This sequence may be a read error, since a much larger clone differs from it by one base. The chain employs TRBV28 and TRBJ2-5, with TRBD2 identical over 9 bases. Losses at the gene ends were 4 bases for V and 4 bases for J; bases not matched to a gene: 13. There are 17 residues in the CDR3. CDR1 is MDHEN and CDR2 is SYDVKM in the germline V gene. CDR3 amino acids: CASSSPLGSGSRETQYF. CDR3 nucleotide sequence: TGTGCCAGCAGTTCCCCGCTCGGTAGCGGGAGTCGAGAGACCCAGTACTTC.

For this clonotype: This likely reflects a read error, since a far larger clone is one base away. The rearrangement joins TRBV6-5 to TRBJ2-1; TRBD1 matches at 7 bases. Germline values: CDR1 MNHEY, CDR2 SVGAGI. This CDR3 is built from 15 residues. Unmatched junction bases numbered 14, after V lost 5 bases and J lost 10 bases. CDR3 amino acids: CASSPGQAPVKEQFF. CDR3 DNA sequence: TGTGCCAGCAGTCCTGGACAGGCCCCCGTCAAGGAGCAGTTCTTC.

At least ten counts were recorded for this clonotype. The rearrangement joins TRBV29-1 to TRBJ2-3; TRBD2 agrees at 7 bases. The CDR3 extends over 14 amino acids. The V gene's germline CDR1 is SQVTM and CDR2 ANQGSEA. The J segment lost 0 bases and the V segment lost 6 bases, leaving 6 bases of the junction unmatched. The CDR3 reads CSVPTSASTDTQYF. The DNA for the CDR3 is TGCAGCGTACCTACTAGCGCCAGCACAGATACGCAGTATTTT.

This clonotype was seen repeatedly, ten times or more. V and J are TRBV13 and TRBJ2-1; D is undetermined. CDR3 length equals 12 residues. In germline, CDR1 is PRHDT, CDR2 FYEKMQ (reference sequence). Trimming removed 3 bases at V and 9 bases at J, with 9 bases between. In DNA, the CDR3 is TGTGCCAGCAGCTTTCCCGCCAGTGAGCAGTTCTTC. This encodes CASSFPASEQFF.

This clonotype was seen repeatedly, ten times or more. The V call is TRBV7-9, the J call TRBJ1-1; a weak D match, TRBD1 (6 bases). This CDR3 has 14 amino acids. CDR1 is SEHNR, CDR2 FQNEAQ, per germline (reference sequence). The V gene lost 2 bases and the J gene lost 3 bases, with 10 bases spanning the gap. The chain's CDR3 is CASSLQGSYTEAFF. Here the CDR3 DNA reads TGTGCCAGCAGCTTACAGGGGAGTTACACTGAAGCTTTCTTT.

This clonotype was counted many times. The chain joins TRBV6-5 to TRBJ2-3, with 10 nucleotides matching TRBD2. The CDR3 contains 17 residues. The V gene end was trimmed by 2 bases and the J gene end by 1 base; junction bases not matched to a gene: 6. Germline values: CDR1 MNHEY, CDR2 SVGAGI. Written as DNA, the CDR3 is TGTGCCAGCAGTTACCGAGGGCTAGCGGGAGGCACAGATACGCAGTATTTT. It translates to CASSYRGLAGGTDTQYF.

At least ten counts were recorded for this clonotype. V gene TRBV11-2 combines with J gene TRBJ1-1, with TRBD1 matching 7 bases. The J segment lost 6 bases and the V segment lost 0 bases, leaving 10 bases of the junction unmatched. This CDR3 is 16 amino acids long. Germline V gene sequence: CDR1 SGHAT, CDR2 FQNNGV. The chain's CDR3 is CASSLDGGRGVSEAFF. In DNA, the CDR3 is TGTGCCAGCAGCTTAGATGGGGGCAGGGGGGTATCTGAAGCTTTCTTT. Supplemented by reference TRBV11-2 and TRBJ1-1, the full variable domain reads EAGVAQSPRYKIIEKRQSVAFWCNPISGHATLYWYQQILGQGPKLLIQFQNNGVVDDSQLPKDRFSAERLKGVDSTLKIQPAKLEDSAVYLCASSLDGGRGVSEAFFGQGTRLTVV.

This clonotype was detected ten times or more. This chain connects TRBV11-2 to TRBJ1-5; the match to TRBD1 covers 8 bases. The V and J ends lost 4 bases and 9 bases, in that order; junction bases with no gene match: 8. CDR1 is SGHAT, CDR2 FQNNGV, per germline. This CDR3 has 14 amino acids. The DNA for the CDR3 is TGTGCCAGCAGCTGGGACAGGTCCGGGGGGCCCCAGCATTTT. This sequence encodes CASSWDRSGGPQHF.

This clonotype occurred many times. The J gene is TRBJ2-1, the V gene TRBV2; 9 positions match TRBD2. Germline loops: CDR1 SNHLY, CDR2 FYNNEI. With 6 bases clipped from V and 9 bases from J, the junction kept 12 bases outside the gene matches. CDR3 length: 15 amino acids. The CDR3: CASSRPTQTSGEQFF. The CDR3 DNA sequence: TGTGCCAGCAGCCGACCTACTCAGACTAGCGGTGAGCAGTTCTTC.

This clonotype showed up many times. The chain employs TRBV5-1 and TRBJ2-5; 9 nucleotides match TRBD1. The V and J ends lost 4 bases and 3 bases, in that order; junction bases with no gene match: 7. In germline, CDR1 is SGHRS, CDR2 YFSETQ. The CDR3 loop spans 15 amino acids. The CDR3 protein is CASSRTGQGEETQYF. The CDR3 DNA follows: TGCGCCAGCAGCCGAACGGGACAGGGCGAAGAGACCCAGTACTTC.

There are many counts of this clonotype. The J gene is TRBJ1-2, the V gene TRBV30; D is unclear. V lost 4 bases and J 7 bases, leaving 22 bases between the germline ends. The germline V gene encodes CDR1 GTSNPN and CDR2 SVGIG (reference sequence). The CDR3 contains 15 residues. CDR3: CAWKTRMTGLVGYTF. CDR3 in DNA: TGTGCCTGGAAGACAAGGATGACTGGGCTCGTTGGCTACACCTTC.